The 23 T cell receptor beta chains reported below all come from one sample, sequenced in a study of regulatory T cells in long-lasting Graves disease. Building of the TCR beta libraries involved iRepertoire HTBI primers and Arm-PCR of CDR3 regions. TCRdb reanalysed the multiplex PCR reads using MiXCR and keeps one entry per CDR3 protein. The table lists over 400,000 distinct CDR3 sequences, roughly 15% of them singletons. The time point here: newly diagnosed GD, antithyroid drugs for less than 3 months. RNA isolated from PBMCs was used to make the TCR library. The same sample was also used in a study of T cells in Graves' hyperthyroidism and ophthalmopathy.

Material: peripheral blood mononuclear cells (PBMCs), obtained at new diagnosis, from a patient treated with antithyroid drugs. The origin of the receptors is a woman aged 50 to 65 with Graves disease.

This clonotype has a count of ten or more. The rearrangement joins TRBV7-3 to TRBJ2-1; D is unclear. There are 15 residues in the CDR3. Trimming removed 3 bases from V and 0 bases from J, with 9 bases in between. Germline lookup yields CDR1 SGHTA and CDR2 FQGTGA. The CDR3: CASSFTPSSYNEQFF. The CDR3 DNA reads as TGTGCCAGCAGCTTTACGCCAAGCTCCTACAATGAGCAGTTCTTC.

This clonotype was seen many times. The CDR3 nucleotides are TGTGCCAGCAGTTTATGGAAAGGGGGCTCCAATCAGCCCCAGCATTTT. Translation: CASSLWKGGSNQPQHF. This sequence joins TRBV28 and TRBJ1-5; 7 bases align to TRBD1. CDR1 is MDHEN and CDR2 is SYDVKM in the germline V gene. After removal of 0 bases from V and 3 bases from J, the junction contained 5 bases not matched to a gene. The CDR3 contains 16 residues.

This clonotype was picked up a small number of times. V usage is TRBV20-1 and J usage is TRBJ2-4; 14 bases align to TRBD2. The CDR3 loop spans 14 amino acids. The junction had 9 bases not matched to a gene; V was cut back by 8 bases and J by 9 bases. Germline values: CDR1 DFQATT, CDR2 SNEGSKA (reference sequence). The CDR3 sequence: CSRGTSGRRSIQYF. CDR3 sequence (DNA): TGCAGTAGGGGGACTAGCGGGAGAAGAAGCATTCAGTACTTC.

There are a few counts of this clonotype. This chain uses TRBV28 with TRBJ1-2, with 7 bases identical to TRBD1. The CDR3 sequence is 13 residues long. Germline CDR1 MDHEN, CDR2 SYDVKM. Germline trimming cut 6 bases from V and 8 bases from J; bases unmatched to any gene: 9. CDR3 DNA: TGTGCCAGCAGGGAACAGGGGCGTCAAGGCTACACCTTC. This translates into CASREQGRQGYTF.

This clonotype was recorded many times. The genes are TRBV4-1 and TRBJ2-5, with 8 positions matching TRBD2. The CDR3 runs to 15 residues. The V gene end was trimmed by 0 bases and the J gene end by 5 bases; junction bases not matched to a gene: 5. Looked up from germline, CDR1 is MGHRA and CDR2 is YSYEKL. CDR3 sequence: CASSQEVVAGETQYF. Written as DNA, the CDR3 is TGCGCCAGCAGCCAAGAGGTGGTAGCGGGGGAGACCCAGTACTTC.

The DNA for the CDR3 is TGTGCCAGCCGGGACAGGGAAAGCTATGGCTACACCTTC. Translating it yields CASRDRESYGYTF. The chain couples TRBV7-6 to TRBJ1-2; 9 positions match TRBD1. Germline V gives CDR1 SGHVS, CDR2 FNYEAQ. Germline trimming cut 8 bases from V and 4 bases from J; bases unmatched to any gene: 5. CDR3 length: 13 residues.

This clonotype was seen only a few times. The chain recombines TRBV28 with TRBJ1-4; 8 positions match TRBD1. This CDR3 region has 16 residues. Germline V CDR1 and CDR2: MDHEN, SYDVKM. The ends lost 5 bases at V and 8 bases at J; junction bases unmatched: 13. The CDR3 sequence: CASSRDRTPSAEKLFF. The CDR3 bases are TGTGCCAGCAGTCGGGACAGGACGCCTAGTGCGGAAAAACTGTTTTTT.

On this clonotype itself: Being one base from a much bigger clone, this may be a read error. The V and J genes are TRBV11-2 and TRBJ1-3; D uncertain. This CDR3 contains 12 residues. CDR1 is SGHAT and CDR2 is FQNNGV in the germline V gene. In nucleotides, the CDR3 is TGTGCCAGCAGCCTAGAAGGAGACACCATATATTTT. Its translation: CASSLEGDTIYF.

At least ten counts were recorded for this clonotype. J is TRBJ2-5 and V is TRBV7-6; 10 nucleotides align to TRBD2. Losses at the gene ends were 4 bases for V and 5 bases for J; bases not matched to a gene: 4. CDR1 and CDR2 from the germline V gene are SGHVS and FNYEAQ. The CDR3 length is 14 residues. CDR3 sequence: CASSYVAGGETQYF. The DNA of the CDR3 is TGTGCCAGCAGCTACGTAGCGGGAGGCGAGACCCAGTACTTC.

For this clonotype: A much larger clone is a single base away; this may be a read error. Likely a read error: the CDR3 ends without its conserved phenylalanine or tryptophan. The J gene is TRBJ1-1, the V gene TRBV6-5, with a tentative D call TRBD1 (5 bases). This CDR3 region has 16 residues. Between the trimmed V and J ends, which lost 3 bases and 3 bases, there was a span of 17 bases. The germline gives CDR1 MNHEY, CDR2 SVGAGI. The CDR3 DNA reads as TGTGCCAGCAGTTATACGACGGGGCAGTCCTACACTGAAGCTTTCTCT. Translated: CASSYTTGQSYTEAFS.

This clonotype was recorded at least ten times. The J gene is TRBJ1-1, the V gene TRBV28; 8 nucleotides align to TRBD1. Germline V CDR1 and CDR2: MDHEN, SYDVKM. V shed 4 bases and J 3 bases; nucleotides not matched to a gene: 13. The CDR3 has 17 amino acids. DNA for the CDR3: TGTGCCAGCAGTTCTCCCGGAGAACAGGGGGGTTACACTGAAGCTTTCTTT. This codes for CASSSPGEQGGYTEAFF.

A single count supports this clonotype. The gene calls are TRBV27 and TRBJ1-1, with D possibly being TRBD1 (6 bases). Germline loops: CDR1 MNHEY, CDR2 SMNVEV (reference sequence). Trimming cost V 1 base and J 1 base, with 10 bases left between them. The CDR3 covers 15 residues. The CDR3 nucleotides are TGTGCCAGCAGTTTATTCGGGACAAGGAACACTGAAGCTTTCTTT. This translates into CASSLFGTRNTEAFF.

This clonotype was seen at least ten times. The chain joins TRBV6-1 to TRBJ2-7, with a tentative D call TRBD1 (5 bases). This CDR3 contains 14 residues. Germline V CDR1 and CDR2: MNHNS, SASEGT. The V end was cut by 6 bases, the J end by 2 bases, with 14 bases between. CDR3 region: CASSPQQETYEQYF. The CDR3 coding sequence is TGTGCCAGCAGCCCTCAACAGGAGACCTACGAGCAGTACTTC.

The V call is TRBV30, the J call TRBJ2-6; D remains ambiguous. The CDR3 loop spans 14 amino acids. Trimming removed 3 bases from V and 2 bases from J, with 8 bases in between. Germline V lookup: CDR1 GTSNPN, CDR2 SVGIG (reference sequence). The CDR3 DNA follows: TGTGCCTGGAGGGCAACCCCTGGGGCCAACGTCCTGACTTTC. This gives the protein CAWRATPGANVLTF.

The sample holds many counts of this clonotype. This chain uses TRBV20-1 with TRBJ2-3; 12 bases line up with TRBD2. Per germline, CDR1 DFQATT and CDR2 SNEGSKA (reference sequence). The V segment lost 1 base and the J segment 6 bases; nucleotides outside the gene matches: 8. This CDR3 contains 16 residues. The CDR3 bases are TGCAGTGCTAGAGGTGGACTAGCGGGGCGGAGGGATACGCAGTATTTT. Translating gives CSARGGLAGRRDTQYF.

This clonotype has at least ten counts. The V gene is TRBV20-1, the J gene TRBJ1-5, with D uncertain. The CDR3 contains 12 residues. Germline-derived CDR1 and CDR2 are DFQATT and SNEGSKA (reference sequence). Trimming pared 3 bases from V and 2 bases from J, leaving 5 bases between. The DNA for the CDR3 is TGCAGTGCTAGCATTGGCAATCAGCCCCAGCATTTT. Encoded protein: CSASIGNQPQHF.

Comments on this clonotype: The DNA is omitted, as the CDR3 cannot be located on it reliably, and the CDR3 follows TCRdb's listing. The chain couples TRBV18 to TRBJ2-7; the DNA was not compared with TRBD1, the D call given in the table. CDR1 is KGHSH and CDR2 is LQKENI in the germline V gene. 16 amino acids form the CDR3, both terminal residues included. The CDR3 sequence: CASSPRSGRASYEQYF.

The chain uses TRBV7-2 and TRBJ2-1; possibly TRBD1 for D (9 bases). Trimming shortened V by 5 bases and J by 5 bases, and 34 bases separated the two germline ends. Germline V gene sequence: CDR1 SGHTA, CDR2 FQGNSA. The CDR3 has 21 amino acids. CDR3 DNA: TGTGCCAGCAGCACCAGGGGGGGACAGGGTATGACGGGAGGGAGGGACAATGAGCAGTTCTTC. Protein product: CASSTRGGQGMTGGRDNEQFF.

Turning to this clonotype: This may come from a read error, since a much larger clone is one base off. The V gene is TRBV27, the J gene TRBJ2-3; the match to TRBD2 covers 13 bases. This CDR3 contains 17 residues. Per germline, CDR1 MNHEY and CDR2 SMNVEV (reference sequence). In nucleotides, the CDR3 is TGTGCCAGCAGTTCTGAAAGACTAGCGGGAGGACCAGATACGCAGTGTTTT. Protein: CASSSERLAGGPDTQCF.

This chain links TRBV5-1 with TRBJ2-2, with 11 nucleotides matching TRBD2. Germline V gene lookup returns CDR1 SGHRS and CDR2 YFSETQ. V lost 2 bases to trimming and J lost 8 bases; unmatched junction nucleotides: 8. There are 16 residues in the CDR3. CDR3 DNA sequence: TGCGCCAGCAGCTTTCAGGGACTAGCGGTTGCGGGGGAGCTGTTTTTT. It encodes CASSFQGLAVAGELFF.

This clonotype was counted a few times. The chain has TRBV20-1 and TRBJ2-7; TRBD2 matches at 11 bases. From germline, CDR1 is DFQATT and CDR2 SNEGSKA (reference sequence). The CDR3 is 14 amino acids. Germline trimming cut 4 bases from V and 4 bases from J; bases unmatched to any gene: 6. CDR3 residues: CSATTSGSWYEQYF. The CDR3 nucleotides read TGCAGTGCTACAACTAGCGGGAGCTGGTACGAGCAGTACTTC.

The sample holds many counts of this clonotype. In DNA, the CDR3 is TGTGCCAGCAGTCTACGACCGACAGGGAGAGACGAGCAGTACTTC. Protein sequence: CASSLRPTGRDEQYF. V and J are TRBV28 and TRBJ2-7, with TRBD1 identical over 7 bases. This CDR3 contains 15 residues. V dropped 5 bases and J dropped 5; count of bases not matched to a gene: 12. CDR1 is MDHEN, CDR2 SYDVKM, per germline.

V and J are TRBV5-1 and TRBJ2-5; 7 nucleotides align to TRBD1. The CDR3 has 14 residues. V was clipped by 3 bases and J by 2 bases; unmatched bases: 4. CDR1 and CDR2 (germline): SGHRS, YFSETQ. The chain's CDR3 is CASSYGTVQETQYF. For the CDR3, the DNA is TGCGCCAGCAGCTACGGGACAGTTCAAGAGACCCAGTACTTC.